The source of this T cell receptor (beta chain) is a study of blood T cell repertoires in COVID-19. The wider study: The United States, Italy and Spain were the sources of the acute and convalescent COVID-19 samples. In each case, the material was cDNA or gDNA derived from T cells, B-cell-depleted T cells, or PBMCs.

The germline V and J ends were trimmed by 1 base and 3 bases, with 9 bases remaining between them. Germline lookup yields CDR1 MNHNY and CDR2 SVGAGI (reference sequence). The CDR3 runs 14 residues. In the original analysis: Amplified reference gene primers provided the basis for estimating nucleated cell counts. Here immunoSEQ multiplex PCR was the method, and the copy in TCRdb shows in-frame clones only, minus some. V and J calls and clone size are as listed in that table; D and trimming were resolved from the DNA. Of around 300,000 clones listed, over 75% were seen once; the top ten hold 1%. Sequenced: peripheral blood. This receptor was obtained from a man in his forties or fifties with active or convalescent COVID-19. The chain combines TRBV6-6 with TRBJ1-1; the D is unclear. CDR3 sequence (DNA): TGTGCCAGCAGTTACTACGGGAGGGACACTGAAGCTTTCTTT. Amino acids: CASSYYGRDTEAFF.